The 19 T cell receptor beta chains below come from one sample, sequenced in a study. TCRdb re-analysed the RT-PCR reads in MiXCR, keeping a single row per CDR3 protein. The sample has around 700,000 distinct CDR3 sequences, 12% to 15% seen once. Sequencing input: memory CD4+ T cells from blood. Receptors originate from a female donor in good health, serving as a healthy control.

CDR3 in DNA: TGTGCCAGCAGCTTAGGGGAAATCTATGGCTACACCTTC. Amino acids: CASSLGEIYGYTF. The rearrangement uses TRBV7-2 and TRBJ1-2; D is ambiguous. Germline V gene data show CDR1 as SGHTA and CDR2 as FQGNSA. V was shortened by 1 base and J by 4 bases, with 7 bases between the two germline ends. This CDR3 is built from 13 residues.

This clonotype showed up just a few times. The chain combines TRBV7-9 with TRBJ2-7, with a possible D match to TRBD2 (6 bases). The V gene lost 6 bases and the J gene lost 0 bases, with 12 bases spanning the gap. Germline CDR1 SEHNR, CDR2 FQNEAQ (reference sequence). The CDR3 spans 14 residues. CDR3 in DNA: TGTGCCAGCAGTACGGGAGCGAACTCCTACGAGCAGTACTTC. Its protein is CASSTGANSYEQYF. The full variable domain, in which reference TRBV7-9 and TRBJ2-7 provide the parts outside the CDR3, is DTGVSQNPRHKITKRGQNVTFRCDPISEHNRLYWYRQTLGQGPEFLTYFQNEAQLEKSRLLSDRFSAERPKGSFSTLEIQRTEQGDSAMYLCASSTGANSYEQYFGPGTRLTVT.

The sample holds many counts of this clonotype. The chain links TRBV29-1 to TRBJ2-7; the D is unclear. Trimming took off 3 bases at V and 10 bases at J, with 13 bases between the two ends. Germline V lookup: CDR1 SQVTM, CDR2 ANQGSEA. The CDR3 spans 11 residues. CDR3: CSVDDGPRQYF. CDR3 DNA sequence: TGCAGCGTTGATGATGGGCCGCGTCAGTACTTC.

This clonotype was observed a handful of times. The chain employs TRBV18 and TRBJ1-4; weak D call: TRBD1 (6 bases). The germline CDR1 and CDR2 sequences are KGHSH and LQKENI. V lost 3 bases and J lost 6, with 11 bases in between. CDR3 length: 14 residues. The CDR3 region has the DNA TGTGCCAGCTCACCCCGGGGGCAAGATGAAAAACTGTTTTTT. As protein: CASSPRGQDEKLFF. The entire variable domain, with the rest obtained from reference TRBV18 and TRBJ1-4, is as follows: NAGVMQNPRHLVRRRGQEARLRCSPMKGHSHVYWYRQLPEEGLKFMVYLQKENIIDESGMPKERFSAEFPKEGPSILRIQQVVRGDSAAYFCASSPRGQDEKLFFGSGTQLSVL.

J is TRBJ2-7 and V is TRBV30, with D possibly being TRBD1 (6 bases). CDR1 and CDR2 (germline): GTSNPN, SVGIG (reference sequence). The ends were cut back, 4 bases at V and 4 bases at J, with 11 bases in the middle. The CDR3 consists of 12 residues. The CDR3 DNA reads TGTGCCTGGACCCGGACAGAATACGAGCAGTACTTC. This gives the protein CAWTRTEYEQYF.

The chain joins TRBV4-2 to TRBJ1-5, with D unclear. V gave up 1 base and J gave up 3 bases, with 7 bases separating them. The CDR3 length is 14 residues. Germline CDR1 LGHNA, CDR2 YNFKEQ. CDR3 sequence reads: CASSQGFYNQPQHF. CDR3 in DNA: TGTGCCAGCAGCCAAGGGTTTTACAATCAGCCCCAGCATTTT.

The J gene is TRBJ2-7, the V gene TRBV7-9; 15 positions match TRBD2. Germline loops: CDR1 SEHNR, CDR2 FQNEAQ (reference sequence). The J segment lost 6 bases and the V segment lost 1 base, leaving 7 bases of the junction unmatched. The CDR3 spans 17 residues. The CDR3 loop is CASSLGSRTSGRVEQYF. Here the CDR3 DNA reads TGTGCCAGCAGCTTAGGAAGTCGGACTAGCGGGAGGGTCGAGCAGTACTTC.

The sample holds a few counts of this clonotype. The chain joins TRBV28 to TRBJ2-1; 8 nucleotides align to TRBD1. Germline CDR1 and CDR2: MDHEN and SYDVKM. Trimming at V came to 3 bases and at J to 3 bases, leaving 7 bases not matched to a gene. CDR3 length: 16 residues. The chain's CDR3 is CASSFRAGGFYNEQFF. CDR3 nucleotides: TGTGCCAGCAGTTTTAGGGCAGGGGGCTTCTACAATGAGCAGTTCTTC.

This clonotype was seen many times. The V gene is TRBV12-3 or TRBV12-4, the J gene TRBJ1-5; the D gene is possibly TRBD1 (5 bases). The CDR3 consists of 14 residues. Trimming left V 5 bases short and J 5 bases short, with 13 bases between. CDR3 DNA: TGTGCCAGCAGTACGACAGATTTGTATCAGCCCCAGCATTTT. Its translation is CASSTTDLYQPQHF.

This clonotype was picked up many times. The CDR3 bases are TGTGCCAGCAGTTTAGGGTCCACAGGGGAGACCCAGTACTTC. Protein: CASSLGSTGETQYF. This chain joins TRBV12-3 or TRBV12-4 and TRBJ2-5, with D perhaps TRBD1 (6 bases). The CDR3 runs to 14 residues. The V end lost 1 base, the J end lost 5 bases, and 11 bases lay between the germline ends.

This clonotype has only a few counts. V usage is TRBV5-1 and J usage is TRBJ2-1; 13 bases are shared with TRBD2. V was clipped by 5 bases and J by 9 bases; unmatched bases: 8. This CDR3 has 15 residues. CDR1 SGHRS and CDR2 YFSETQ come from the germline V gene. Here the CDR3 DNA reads TGCGCCAGCAGGTTACTAGCGGGAGGGGGTAGTGAGCAGTTCTTC. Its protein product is CASRLLAGGGSEQFF.

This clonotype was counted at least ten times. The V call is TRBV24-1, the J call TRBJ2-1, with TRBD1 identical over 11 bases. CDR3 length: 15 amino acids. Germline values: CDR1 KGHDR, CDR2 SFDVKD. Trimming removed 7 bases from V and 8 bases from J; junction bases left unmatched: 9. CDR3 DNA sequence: TGTGCCACCAGCGAGGGACAGGGGGTTAGGGATGAGCAGTTCTTC. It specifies CATSEGQGVRDEQFF.

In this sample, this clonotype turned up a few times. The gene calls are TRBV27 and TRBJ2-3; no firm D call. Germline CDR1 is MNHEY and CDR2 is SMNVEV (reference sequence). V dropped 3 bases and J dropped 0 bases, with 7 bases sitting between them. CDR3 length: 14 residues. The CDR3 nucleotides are TGTGCCAGCAGTTTCTTCAGGAGCACAGATACGCAGTATTTT. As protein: CASSFFRSTDTQYF.

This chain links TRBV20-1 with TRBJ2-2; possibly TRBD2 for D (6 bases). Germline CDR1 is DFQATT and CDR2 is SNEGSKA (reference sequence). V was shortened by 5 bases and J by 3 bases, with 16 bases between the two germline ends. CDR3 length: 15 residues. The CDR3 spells CSAPRGGMDTGELFF. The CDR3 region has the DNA TGCAGTGCTCCTCGGGGCGGGATGGACACCGGGGAGCTGTTTTTT.

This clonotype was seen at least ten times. CDR3 in DNA: TGTGCCATCGGACAGGGGCGGTATGAGCAGTTCTTC. It yields the protein CAIGQGRYEQFF. The chain links TRBV24-1 to TRBJ2-1, with 9 nucleotides matching TRBD1. The germline V gene encodes CDR1 KGHDR and CDR2 SFDVKD. This CDR3 region has 12 residues. Trimming removed 11 bases from V and 8 bases from J; junction bases left unmatched: 6.

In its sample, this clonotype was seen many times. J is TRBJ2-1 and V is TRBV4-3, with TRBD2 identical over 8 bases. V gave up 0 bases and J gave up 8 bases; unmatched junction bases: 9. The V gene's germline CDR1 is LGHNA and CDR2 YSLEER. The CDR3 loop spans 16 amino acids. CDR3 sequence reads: CASSQDLLAGRYEQFF. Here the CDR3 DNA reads TGCGCCAGCAGCCAAGATCTGCTAGCGGGTCGATATGAGCAGTTCTTC.

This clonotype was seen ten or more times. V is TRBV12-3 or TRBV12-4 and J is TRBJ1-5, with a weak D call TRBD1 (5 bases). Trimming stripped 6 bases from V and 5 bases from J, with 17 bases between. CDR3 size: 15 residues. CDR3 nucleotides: TGTGCCAGCAGCTTGCCCCAGGGTGGGGATCAGCCCCAGCATTTT. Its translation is CASSLPQGGDQPQHF.

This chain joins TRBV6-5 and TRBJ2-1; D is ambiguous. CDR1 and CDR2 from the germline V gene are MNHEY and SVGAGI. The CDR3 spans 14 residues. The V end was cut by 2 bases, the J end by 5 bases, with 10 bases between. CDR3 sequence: CASSYARNNNEQFF. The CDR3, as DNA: TGTGCCAGCAGTTACGCGAGAAACAACAATGAGCAGTTCTTC.

This CDR3 is CASSPRAGVHNEQFF. The CDR3, as DNA: TGTGCCAGCAGCCCGCGAGCGGGAGTCCACAATGAGCAGTTCTTC. This rearrangement joins TRBV9 to TRBJ2-1; 8 bases fit TRBD2. The V gene's germline CDR1 is SGDLS and CDR2 YYNGEE. The CDR3 is made up of 15 amino acids. J was trimmed by 5 bases and V by 4 bases; bases with no gene match: 8.